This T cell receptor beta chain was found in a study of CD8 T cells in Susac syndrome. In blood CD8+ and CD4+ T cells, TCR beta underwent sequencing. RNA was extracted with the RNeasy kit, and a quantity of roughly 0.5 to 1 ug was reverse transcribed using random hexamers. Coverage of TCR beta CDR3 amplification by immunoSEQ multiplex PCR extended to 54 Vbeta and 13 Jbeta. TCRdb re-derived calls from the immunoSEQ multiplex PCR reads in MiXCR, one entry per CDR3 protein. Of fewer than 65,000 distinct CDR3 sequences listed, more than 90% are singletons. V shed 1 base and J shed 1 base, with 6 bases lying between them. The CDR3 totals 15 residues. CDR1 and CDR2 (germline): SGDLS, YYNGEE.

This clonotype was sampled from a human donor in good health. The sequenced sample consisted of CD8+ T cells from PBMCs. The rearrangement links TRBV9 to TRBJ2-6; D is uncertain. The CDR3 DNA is TGTGCCAGCAGCGTATGGGTGTCTGGGGCCAACGTCCTGACTTTC. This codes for CASSVWVSGANVLTF.